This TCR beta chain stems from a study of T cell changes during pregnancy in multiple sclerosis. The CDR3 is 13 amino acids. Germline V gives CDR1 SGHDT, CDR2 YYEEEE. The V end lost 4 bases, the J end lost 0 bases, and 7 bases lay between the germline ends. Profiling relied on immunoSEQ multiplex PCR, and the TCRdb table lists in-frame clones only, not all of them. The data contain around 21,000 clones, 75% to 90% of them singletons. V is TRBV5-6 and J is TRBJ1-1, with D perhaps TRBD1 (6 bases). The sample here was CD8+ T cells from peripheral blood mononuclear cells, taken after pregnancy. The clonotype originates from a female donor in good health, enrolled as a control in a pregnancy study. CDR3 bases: TGTGCCAGCAGCGGGACACTGAACACTGAAGCTTTCTTT. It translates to CASSGTLNTEAFF.